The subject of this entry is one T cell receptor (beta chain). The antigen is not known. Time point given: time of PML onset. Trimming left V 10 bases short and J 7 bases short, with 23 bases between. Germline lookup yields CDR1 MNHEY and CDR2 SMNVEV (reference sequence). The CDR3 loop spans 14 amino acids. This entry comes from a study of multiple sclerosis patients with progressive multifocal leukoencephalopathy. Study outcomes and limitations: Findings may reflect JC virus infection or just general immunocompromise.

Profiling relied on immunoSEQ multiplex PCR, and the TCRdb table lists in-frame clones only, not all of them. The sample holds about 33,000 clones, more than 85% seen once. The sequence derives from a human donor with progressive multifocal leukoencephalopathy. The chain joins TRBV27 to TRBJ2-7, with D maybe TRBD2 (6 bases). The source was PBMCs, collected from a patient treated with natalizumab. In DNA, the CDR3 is TGTGCCACTCTCCCCCTCGCGGGCGCGGGGGAGCAGTACTTC. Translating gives CATLPLAGAGEQYF.